The T cell receptor beta chain under discussion was sequenced for a study of blood T cell repertoires in COVID-19. Study-level information: Samples came from the United States, Italy and Spain, spanning acute and convalescent COVID-19. T cells, B-cell-depleted T cells, or PBMCs provided the cDNA or gDNA that served as material.

Clones were read by immunoSEQ multiplex PCR, and TCRdb kept only the in-frame ones, dropping some. This sample has 180,000 or so clones; 86% occur once, and the top ten carry less than 1%. Trimming left V 4 bases short and J 1 base short, with 14 bases between. CDR1 SGHRS and CDR2 YFSETQ come from the germline V gene. This CDR3 contains 15 residues. The clonotype was recovered from a man younger than 35 with acute or convalescent COVID-19. V gene TRBV5-1 combines with J gene TRBJ1-1; weak D call: TRBD1 (5 bases). The specimen sequenced was peripheral blood. The CDR3 DNA reads TGCGCCAGCAGCCCTTCGACAGACAAGAACACTGAAGCTTTCTTT. Residues: CASSPSTDKNTEAFF.